Only one count was recorded for the clone carrying this T cell receptor (beta chain). As yet, its antigen is unknown. Every patient had mismatch repair deficiency by PCR or immunohistochemistry. The TCR-sequenced patients were a few responders to pembrolizumab. The assay was immunoSEQ multiplex PCR, and TCRdb's table has in-frame clones only and misses some. The repertoire holds about 110,000 clones, with around 80% as singletons. CDR3 length: 12 residues. Trimming took off 2 bases at V and 2 bases at J, with 3 bases between the two ends. The germline V gene has CDR1 PRHDT and CDR2 FYEKMQ (reference sequence). The sample originates from a study of PD-1 blockade in mismatch repair-deficient tumors. Study results and limitations: Rapid post-treatment expansion, then contraction, generally preceding radiologic response, marked tumor-resident clones.

Sequencing was performed on peripheral blood, taken 60 weeks after starting pembrolizumab. This rearrangement joins TRBV13 to TRBJ2-5, with unresolved D. The receptor's source is an adult with mismatch repair-deficient cancer. CDR3 coding DNA: TGTGCCAGCAGCTTACATCAAGAGACCCAGTACTTC. Residues: CASSLHQETQYF. Using reference TRBV13 and TRBJ2-5 for the parts outside the CDR3, the full variable domain is AAGVIQSPRHLIKEKRETATLKCYPIPRHDTVYWYQQGPGQDPQFLISFYEKMQSDKGSIPDRFSAQQFSDYHSELNMSSLELGDSALYFCASSLHQETQYFGPGTRLLVL.